This TCR beta chain was identified in a study of T cells in Graves' hyperthyroidism and ophthalmopathy. This clonotype was seen ten or more times. Its matching antigen is unknown. The study, taken as a whole, reports: In validation, the model predicted ophthalmopathy. These predictions came a median about 6.5 months before onset. Among clonotypes expanded in thyroid above 0.001, most were also found in blood.

Disease duration under 2 months; hyperthyroidism patients were aged 18 to 65. For the diagnoses, clinical symptoms, serum thyroxine and TRAb, thyroid ultrasound and orbital computed tomography were used. TCR beta CDR3 region amplification was performed from RNA transcripts. TCR CDR3 regions were first amplified by RT-PCR with HTBI primers. TCRdb fed the multiplex PCR reads into MiXCR, producing one record per CDR3 protein. Of about 350,000 distinct CDR3 sequences detected, approximately 13% appear once; the ten largest clones hold around 23%. The clonotype originates from a woman aged 30 to 39 with Graves' hyperthyroidism. Sequenced sample: blood.

CDR3 loop: CASSPGFSGNTIYF. The CDR3, as DNA: TGTGCCAGCAGTCCAGGGTTCTCTGGAAACACCATATATTTT. The gene calls are TRBV11-2 and TRBJ1-3; maybe TRBD1 (5 bases). Between the trimmed V and J ends, which lost 6 bases and 0 bases, there was a span of 9 bases. Germline loops: CDR1 SGHAT, CDR2 FQNNGV. The CDR3 is 14 residues long. Full variable domain (rest looked up from reference TRBV11-2 and TRBJ1-3): EAGVAQSPRYKIIEKRQSVAFWCNPISGHATLYWYQQILGQGPKLLIQFQNNGVVDDSQLPKDRFSAERLKGVDSTLKIQPAKLEDSAVYLCASSPGFSGNTIYFGEGSWLTVV.